These 7 T cell receptor beta chains came from one sample sequenced in a study of cytomegalovirus exposure and HLA in healthy donors. The PCR had 60 Vbeta and 13 Jbeta primers. Some clones are missing from TCRdb's copy, which holds only in-frame ones; the method was immunoSEQ multiplex PCR. In all, the sample yields 200,000 to 250,000 clones. Input material: PBMCs. These receptors were obtained from a girl aged 2 to 9 in good health and CMV-seropositive.

The V and J genes are TRBV5-1 and TRBJ1-1; D gene ambiguous. The V gene's germline CDR1 is SGHRS and CDR2 YFSETQ. The CDR3 totals 15 residues. Trimming removed 0 bases at V and 5 bases at J, with 14 bases between. DNA of the CDR3: TGCGCCAGCAGCTTGGCCGGGGTTGTAGGAACTGAAGCTTTCTTT. This codes for CASSLAGVVGTEAFF.

The chain carries TRBV4-1 and TRBJ2-3; 7 bases map to TRBD2. This CDR3 spans 15 amino acids. With V trimmed by 0 bases and J by 6 bases, 6 bases remained unmatched. Germline CDR1 reads MGHRA; CDR2 reads YSYEKL. CDR3: CASSQDRGRVDTQYF. CDR3 nucleotide sequence: TGCGCCAGCAGCCAAGACCGCGGGAGAGTGGATACGCAGTATTTT.

The chain recombines TRBV15 with TRBJ1-5, with 10 bases lining up with TRBD1. The V and J ends lost 4 bases and 4 bases, in that order; junction bases with no gene match: 4. Germline V gene data show CDR1 as LNHNV and CDR2 as YYDKDF (reference sequence). The CDR3 is 15 amino acids. Here the CDR3 DNA reads TGTGCCACCAGCACCAGACAGGGGGCTAATCAGCCCCAGCATTTT. This encodes CATSTRQGANQPQHF.

V is TRBV5-6 and J is TRBJ2-3; 9 bases map to TRBD1. V lost 5 bases, J lost 2 bases, and 6 bases stayed unmatched. The CDR3 runs 15 residues. Germline CDR1 is SGHDT and CDR2 is YYEEEE. The CDR3 region is CASRPGTGYTDTQYF. CDR3 coding DNA: TGTGCCAGCAGGCCCGGGACAGGGTACACAGATACGCAGTATTTT.

The chain is built from TRBV5-1 and TRBJ2-3, with 9 bases fitting TRBD1. The CDR3 has 17 residues. Per germline, CDR1 SGHRS and CDR2 YFSETQ. The V gene end was trimmed by 2 bases and the J gene end by 2 bases; junction bases not matched to a gene: 9. CDR3 nucleotides: TGCGCCAGCAGCTTACAGCTGACAGGGGGAAACACAGATACGCAGTATTTT. Amino acids: CASSLQLTGGNTDTQYF.

The V gene is TRBV9, the J gene TRBJ1-2, with 7 bases fitting TRBD1. After removal of 3 bases from V and 1 base from J, the junction contained 9 bases not matched to a gene. The CDR3 runs 16 residues. Per the germline V gene, CDR1 is SGDLS and CDR2 is YYNGEE. CDR3 residues: CASSENTGTVNYGYTF. The CDR3, as DNA: TGTGCCAGCAGCGAAAACACCGGGACAGTTAACTATGGCTACACCTTC.

This chain links TRBV27 with TRBJ2-3; 7 nucleotides match TRBD2. Germline loops: CDR1 MNHEY, CDR2 SMNVEV (reference sequence). The trim removed 1 base at V and 6 bases at J, leaving 10 bases unmatched. This CDR3 contains 16 residues. Here the CDR3 reads CASSLFDSGHGDTQYF. The CDR3 DNA reads TGTGCCAGCAGTTTATTTGATAGCGGGCATGGGGATACGCAGTATTTT.